This T cell receptor (beta chain) was recovered during a study of T cell responses to AZD1222 COVID-19 vaccine. The table came from immunoSEQ multiplex PCR; TCRdb's copy has only in-frame clones and leaves some out. The top ten hold 2% to 2.5% of the sample, which has about 140,000 clones, approximately 92% seen once. Study-level results: Vaccine-related CD4 TCRs covered spike, predominating at 160-218 and 743-854.

Concerning this clone: Its antigen is currently unknown.

This TCR came from an adult in good health. Sequencing used peripheral blood, obtained on day 0 of AZD1222 vaccination.

CDR3 sequence: CASSPAGGMAYGYTF. The CDR3, as DNA: TGTGCCAGCAGCCCCGCGGGGGGCATGGCCTATGGCTACACCTTC. J is TRBJ1-2 and V is TRBV7-8; a weak D match, TRBD1 (6 bases). V dropped 5 bases and J dropped 4 bases, with 17 bases sitting between them. Germline V gene data show CDR1 as SGHVS and CDR2 as FQNEAQ. This CDR3 is 15 amino acids long.